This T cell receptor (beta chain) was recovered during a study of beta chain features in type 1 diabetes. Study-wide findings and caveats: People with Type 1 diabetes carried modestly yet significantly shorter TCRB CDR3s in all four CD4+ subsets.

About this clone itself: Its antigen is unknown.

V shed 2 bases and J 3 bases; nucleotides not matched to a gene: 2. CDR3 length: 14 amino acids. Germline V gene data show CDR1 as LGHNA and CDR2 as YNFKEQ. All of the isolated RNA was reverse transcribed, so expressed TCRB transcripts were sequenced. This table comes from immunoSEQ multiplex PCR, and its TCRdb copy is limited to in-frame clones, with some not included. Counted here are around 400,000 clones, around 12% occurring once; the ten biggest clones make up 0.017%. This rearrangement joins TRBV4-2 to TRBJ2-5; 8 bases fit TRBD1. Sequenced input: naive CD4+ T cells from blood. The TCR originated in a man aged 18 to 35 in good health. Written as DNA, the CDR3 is TGTGCCAGCAGCCAACAGGGGGCGAAAGAGACCCAGTACTTC. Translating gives CASSQQGAKETQYF.